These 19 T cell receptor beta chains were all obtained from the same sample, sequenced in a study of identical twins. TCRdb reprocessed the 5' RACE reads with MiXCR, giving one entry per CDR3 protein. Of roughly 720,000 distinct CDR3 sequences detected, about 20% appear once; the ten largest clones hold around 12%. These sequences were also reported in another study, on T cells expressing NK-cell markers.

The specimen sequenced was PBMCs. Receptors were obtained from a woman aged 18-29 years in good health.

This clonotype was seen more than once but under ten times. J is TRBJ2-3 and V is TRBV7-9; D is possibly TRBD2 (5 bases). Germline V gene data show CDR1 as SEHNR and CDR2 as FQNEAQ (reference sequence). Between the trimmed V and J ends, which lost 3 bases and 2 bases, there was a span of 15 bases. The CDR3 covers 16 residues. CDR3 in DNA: TGTGCCAGCAGCTTGGGCCGGGGTCCGGTCACAGATACGCAGTATTTT. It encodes CASSLGRGPVTDTQYF.

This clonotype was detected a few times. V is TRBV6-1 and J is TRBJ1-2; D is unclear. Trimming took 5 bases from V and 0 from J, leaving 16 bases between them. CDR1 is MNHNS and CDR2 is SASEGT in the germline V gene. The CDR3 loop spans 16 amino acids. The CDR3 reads CASSRRPADANYGYTF. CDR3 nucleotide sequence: TGTGCCAGCAGTCGCCGGCCGGCGGACGCTAACTATGGCTACACCTTC.

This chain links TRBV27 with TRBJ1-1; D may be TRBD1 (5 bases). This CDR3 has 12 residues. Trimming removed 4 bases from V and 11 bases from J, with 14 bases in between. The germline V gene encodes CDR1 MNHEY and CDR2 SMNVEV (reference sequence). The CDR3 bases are TGTGCCAGCAGTTCCCCGGGGGGATCTGCTTTCTTT. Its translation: CASSSPGGSAFF.

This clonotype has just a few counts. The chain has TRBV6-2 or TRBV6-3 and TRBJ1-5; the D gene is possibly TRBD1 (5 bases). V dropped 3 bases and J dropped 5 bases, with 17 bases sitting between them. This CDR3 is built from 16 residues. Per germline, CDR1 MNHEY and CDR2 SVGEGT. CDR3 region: CASSYKASGIHQPQHF. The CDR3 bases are TGTGCCAGCAGTTATAAAGCTTCAGGGATCCATCAGCCCCAGCATTTT.

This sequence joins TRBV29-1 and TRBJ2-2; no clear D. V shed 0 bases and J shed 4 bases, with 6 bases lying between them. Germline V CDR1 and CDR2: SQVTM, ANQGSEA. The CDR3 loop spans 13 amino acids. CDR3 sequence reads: CSVEDLVTGELFF. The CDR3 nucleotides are TGCAGCGTTGAAGATCTGGTCACCGGGGAGCTGTTTTTT.

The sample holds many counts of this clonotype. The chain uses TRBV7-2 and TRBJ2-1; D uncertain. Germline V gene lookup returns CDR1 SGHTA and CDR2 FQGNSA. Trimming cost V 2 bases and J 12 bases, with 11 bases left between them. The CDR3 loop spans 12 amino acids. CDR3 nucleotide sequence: TGTGCCAGCAGCTTAAGTCGAGAACGGCAGTTCTTC. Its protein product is CASSLSRERQFF.

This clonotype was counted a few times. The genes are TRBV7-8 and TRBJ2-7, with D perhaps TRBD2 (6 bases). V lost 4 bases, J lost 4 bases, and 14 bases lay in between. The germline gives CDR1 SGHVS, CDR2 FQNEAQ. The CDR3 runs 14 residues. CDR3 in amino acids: CASSSPVAVYEQYF. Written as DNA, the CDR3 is TGTGCCAGCAGCTCCCCAGTAGCGGTTTACGAGCAGTACTTC.

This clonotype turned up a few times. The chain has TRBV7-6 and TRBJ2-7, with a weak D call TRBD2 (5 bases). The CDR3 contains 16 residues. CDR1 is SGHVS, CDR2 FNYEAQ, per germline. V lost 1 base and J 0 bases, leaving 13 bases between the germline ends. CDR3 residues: CASSLGLAKSSYEQYF. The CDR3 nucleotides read TGTGCCAGCAGCTTAGGGTTAGCGAAGAGCTCCTACGAGCAGTACTTC.

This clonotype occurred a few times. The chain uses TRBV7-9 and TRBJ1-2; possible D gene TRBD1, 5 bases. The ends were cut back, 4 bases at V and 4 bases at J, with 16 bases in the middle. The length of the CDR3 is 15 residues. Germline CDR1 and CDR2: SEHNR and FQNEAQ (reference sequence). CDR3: CASSSTGDGGYGYTF. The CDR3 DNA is TGTGCCAGCAGCTCCACGGGGGACGGAGGCTATGGCTACACCTTC.

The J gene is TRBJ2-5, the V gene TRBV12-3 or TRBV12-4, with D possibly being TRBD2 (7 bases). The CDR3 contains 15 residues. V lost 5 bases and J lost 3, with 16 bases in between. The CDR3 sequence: CASSRLRGAKETQYF. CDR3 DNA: TGTGCCAGCAGTCGCCTCCGGGGGGCTAAAGAGACCCAGTACTTC.

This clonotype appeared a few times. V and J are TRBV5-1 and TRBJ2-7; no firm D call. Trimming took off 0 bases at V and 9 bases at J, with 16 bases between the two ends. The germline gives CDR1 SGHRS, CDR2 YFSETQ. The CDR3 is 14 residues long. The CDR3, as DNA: TGCGCCAGCAGCTTGGCTATGGCTACCCCCGGGCAGTACTTC. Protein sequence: CASSLAMATPGQYF.

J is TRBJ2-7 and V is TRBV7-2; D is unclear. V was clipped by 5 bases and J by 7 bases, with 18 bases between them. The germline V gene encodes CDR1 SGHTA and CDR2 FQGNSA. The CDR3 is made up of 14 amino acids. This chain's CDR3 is CASSPMRLELEQYF. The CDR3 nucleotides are TGTGCCAGCAGCCCCATGCGCTTAGAGCTGGAGCAGTACTTC.

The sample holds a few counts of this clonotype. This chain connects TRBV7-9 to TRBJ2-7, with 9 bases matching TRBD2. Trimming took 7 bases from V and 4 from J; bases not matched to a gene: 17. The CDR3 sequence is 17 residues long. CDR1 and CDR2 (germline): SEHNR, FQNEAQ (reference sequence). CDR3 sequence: CASTHNDRGRASYEQYF. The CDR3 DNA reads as TGTGCCAGCACCCACAACGACCGCGGGAGGGCCTCTTACGAGCAGTACTTC.

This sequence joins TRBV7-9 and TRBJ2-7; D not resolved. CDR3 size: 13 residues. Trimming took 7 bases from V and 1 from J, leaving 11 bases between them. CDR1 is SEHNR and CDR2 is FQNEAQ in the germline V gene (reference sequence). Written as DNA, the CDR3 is TGTGCCAGCACCCCTAAGGCATCCTACGAGCAGTACTTC. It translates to CASTPKASYEQYF.

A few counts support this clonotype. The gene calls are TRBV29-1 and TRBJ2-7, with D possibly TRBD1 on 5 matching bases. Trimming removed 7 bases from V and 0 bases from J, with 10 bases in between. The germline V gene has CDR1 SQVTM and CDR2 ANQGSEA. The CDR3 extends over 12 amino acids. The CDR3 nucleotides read TGCAGCGCCCTCAGGGACTCCTACGAGCAGTACTTC. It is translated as CSALRDSYEQYF.

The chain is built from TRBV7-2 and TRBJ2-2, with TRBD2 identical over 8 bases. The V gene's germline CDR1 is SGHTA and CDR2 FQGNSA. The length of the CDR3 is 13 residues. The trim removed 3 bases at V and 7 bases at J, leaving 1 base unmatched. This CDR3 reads CASSFREGGELFF. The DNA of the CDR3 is TGTGCCAGCAGCTTTCGGGAGGGCGGGGAGCTGTTTTTT.

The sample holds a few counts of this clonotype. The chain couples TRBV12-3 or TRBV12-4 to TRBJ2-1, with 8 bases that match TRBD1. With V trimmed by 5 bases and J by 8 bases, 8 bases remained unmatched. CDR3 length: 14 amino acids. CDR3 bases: TGTGCCAGCAGTGACAGGGGAGGTGTTGATGAGCAGTTCTTC. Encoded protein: CASSDRGGVDEQFF.

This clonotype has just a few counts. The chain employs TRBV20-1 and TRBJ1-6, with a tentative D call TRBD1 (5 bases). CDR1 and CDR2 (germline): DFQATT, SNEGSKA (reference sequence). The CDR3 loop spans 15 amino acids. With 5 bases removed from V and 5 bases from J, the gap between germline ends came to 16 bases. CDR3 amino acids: CSAPMNGANNSPLHF. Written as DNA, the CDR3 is TGCAGTGCTCCGATGAATGGGGCTAATAATTCACCCCTCCACTTT.

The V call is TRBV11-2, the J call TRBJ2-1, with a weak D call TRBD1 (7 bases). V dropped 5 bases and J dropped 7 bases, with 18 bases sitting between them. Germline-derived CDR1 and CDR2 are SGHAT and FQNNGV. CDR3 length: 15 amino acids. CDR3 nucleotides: TGTGCCAGCAGCCCGAGACAGGGACTTCGGAATGAGCAGTTCTTC. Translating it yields CASSPRQGLRNEQFF.